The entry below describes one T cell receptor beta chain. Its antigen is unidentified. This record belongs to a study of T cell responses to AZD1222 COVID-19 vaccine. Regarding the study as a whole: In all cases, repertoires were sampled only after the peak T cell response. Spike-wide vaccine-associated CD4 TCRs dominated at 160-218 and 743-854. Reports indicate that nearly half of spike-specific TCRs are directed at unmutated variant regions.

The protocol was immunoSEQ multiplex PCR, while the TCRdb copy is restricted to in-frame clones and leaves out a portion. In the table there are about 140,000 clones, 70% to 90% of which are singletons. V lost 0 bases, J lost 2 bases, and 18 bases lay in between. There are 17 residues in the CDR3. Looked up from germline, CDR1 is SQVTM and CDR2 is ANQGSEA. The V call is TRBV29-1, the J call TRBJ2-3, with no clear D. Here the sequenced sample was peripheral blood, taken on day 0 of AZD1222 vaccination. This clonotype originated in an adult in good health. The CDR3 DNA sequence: TGCAGCGTTGAAGATGGCTCAGGAGTCCCCCCCACAGATACGCAGTATTTT. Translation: CSVEDGSGVPPTDTQYF.